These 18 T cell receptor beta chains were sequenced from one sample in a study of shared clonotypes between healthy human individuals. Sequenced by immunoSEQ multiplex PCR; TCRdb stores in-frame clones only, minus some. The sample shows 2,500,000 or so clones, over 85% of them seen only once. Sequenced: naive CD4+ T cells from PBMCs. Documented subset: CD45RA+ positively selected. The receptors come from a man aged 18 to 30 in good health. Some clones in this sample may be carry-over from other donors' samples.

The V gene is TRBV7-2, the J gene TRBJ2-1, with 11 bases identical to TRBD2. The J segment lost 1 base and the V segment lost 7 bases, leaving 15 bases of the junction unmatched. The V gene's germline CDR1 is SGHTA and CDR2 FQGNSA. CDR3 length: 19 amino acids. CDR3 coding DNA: TGTGCCAGCATCCCGAAGAGGCTAGCGGGAGGAAGATCCTACAATGAGCAGTTCTTC. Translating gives CASIPKRLAGGRSYNEQFF.

The CDR3 DNA follows: TGCGCCAGCAGCCGTGGTTTAAGCACAGATACGCAGTATTTT. It yields the protein CASSRGLSTDTQYF. This chain links TRBV4-1 with TRBJ2-3; D remains ambiguous. Germline lookup yields CDR1 MGHRA and CDR2 YSYEKL. CDR3 length: 14 residues. V was pared by 4 bases and J by 0 bases, with 8 bases between.

DNA of the CDR3: TGTGCTAGTGGTTTGGCCACAGGAGGCGGCAATCAGCCCCAGCATTTT. Translation gives CASGLATGGGNQPQHF. The chain combines TRBV12-5 with TRBJ1-5; perhaps TRBD1 as D (5 bases). V gave up 1 base and J gave up 2 bases, with 12 bases separating them. This CDR3 is 16 amino acids long. Germline CDR1 and CDR2: LGHNT and FRNRAP.

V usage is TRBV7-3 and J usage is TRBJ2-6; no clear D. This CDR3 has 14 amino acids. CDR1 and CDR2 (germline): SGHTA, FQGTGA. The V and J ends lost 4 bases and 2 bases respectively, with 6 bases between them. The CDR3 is CASSSTPGANVLTF. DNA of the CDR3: TGTGCCAGCAGCTCGACACCTGGGGCCAACGTCCTGACTTTC.

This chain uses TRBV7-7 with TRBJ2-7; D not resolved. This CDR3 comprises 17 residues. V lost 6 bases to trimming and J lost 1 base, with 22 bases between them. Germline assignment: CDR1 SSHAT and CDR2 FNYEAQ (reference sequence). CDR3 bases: TGTGCCAGCAGTACCATCGGAACTTCCACCTTATCCTACGAGCAGTACTTC. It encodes CASSTIGTSTLSYEQYF.

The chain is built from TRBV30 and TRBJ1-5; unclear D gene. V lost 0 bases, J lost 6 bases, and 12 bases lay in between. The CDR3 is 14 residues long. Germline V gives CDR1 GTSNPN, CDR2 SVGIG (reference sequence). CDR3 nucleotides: TGTGCCTGGAGTGTACCTCGGGAAAGTCAGCCCCAGCATTTT. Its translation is CAWSVPRESQPQHF.

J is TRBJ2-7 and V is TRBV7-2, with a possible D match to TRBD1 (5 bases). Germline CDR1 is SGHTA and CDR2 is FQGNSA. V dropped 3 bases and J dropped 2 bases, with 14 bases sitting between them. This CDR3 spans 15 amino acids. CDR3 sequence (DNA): TGTGCCAGCAGCTTTTCCGGACATACCCCCTACGAGCAGTACTTC. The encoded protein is CASSFSGHTPYEQYF.

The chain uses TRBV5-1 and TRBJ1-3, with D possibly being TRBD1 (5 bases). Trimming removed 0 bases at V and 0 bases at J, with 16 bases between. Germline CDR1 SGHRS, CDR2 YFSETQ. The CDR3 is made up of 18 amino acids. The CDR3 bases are TGCGCCAGCAGCTTGGGGGACCTTAACTGGATCTCTGGAAACACCATATATTTT. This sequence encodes CASSLGDLNWISGNTIYF.

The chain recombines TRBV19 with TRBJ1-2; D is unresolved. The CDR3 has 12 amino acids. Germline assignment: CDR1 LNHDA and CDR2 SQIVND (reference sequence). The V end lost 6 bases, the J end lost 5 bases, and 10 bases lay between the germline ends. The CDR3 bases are TGTGCCAGTAGCGCGACTAGGTATGGCTACACCTTC. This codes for CASSATRYGYTF.

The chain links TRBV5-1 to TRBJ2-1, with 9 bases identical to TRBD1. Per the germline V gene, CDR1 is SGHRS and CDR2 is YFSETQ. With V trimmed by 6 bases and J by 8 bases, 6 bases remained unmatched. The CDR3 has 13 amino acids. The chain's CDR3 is CASMTTGGDEQFF. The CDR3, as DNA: TGCGCCAGCATGACAACAGGGGGCGATGAGCAGTTCTTC.

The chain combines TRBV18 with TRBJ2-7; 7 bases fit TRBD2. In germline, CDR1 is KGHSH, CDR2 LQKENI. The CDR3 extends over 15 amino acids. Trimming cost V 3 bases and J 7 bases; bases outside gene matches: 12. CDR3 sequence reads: CASSPSGTGGWEQYF. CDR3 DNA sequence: TGTGCCAGCTCACCTTCCGGGACCGGGGGGTGGGAGCAGTACTTC.

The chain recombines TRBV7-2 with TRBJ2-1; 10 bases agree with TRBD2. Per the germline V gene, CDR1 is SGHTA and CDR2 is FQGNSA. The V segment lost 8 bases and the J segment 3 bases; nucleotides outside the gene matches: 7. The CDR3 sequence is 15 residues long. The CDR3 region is CASLLAGTGYNEQFF. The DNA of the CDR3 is TGTGCCAGCTTACTAGCGGGAACTGGCTACAATGAGCAGTTCTTC.

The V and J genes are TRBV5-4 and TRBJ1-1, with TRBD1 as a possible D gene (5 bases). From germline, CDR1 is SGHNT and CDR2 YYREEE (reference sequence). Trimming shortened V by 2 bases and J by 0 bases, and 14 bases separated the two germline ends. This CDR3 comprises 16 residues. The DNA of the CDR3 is TGTGCCAGCAGCTTTGACAGAGCCCTCATGAACACTGAAGCTTTCTTT. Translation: CASSFDRALMNTEAFF.

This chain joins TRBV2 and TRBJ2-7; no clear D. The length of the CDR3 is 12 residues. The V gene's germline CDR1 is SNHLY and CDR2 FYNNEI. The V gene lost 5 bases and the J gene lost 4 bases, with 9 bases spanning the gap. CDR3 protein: CASSPWDYEQYF. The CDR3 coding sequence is TGTGCCAGCAGTCCATGGGATTACGAGCAGTACTTC. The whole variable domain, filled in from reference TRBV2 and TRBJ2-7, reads EPEVTQTPSHQVTQMGQEVILRCVPISNHLYFYWYRQILGQKVEFLVSFYNNEISEKSEIFDDQFSVERPDGSNFTLKIRSTKLEDSAMYFCASSPWDYEQYFGPGTRLTVT.

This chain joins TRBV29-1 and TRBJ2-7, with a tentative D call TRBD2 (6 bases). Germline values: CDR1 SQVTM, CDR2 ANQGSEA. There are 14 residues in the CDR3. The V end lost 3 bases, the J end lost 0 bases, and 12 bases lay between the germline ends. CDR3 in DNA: TGCAGCGTTGATCGGCGGGGAAGCTCCTACGAGCAGTACTTC. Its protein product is CSVDRRGSSYEQYF.

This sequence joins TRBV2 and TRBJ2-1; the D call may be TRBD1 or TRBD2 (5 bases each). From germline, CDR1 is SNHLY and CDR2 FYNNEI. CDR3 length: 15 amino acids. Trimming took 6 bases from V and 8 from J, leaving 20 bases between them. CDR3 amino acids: CASSAGLARVYEQFF. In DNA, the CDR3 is TGTGCCAGCAGCGCGGGTCTAGCCAGGGTTTATGAGCAGTTCTTC.

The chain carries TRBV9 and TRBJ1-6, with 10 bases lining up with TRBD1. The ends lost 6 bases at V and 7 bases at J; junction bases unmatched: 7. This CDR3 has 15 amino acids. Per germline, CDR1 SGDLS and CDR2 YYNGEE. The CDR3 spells CASTGGTGVNSPLHF. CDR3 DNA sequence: TGTGCCAGCACCGGCGGGACAGGGGTAAATTCACCCCTCCACTTT.

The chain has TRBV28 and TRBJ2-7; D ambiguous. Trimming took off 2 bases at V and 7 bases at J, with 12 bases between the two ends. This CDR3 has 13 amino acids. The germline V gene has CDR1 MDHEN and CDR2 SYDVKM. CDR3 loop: CASSLQNPAEQYF. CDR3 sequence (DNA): TGTGCCAGCAGTTTACAGAACCCTGCGGAGCAGTACTTC.